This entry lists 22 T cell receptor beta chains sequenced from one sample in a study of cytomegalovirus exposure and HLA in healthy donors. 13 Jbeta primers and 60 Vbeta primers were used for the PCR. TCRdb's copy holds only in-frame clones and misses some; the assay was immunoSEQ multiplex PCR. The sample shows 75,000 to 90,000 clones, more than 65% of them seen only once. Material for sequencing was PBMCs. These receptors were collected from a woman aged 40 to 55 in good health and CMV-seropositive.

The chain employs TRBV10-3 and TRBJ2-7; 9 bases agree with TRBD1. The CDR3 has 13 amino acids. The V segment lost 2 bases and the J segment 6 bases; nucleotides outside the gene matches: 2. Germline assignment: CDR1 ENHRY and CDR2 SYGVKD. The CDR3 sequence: CAISEPTGGEQYF. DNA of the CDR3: TGTGCCATCAGTGAGCCGACAGGGGGCGAGCAGTACTTC.

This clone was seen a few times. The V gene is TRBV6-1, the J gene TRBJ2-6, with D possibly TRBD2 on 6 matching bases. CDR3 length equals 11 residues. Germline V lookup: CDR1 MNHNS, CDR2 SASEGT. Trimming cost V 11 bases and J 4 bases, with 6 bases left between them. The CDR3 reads CALAGANVLTF. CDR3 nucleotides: TGTGCCCTAGCGGGGGCCAACGTCCTGACTTTC.

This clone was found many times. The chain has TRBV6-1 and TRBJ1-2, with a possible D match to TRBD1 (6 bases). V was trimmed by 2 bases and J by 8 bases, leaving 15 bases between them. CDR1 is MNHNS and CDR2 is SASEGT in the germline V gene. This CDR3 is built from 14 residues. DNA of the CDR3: TGTGCCAGCAGTGAATCGTTAGGACAGCCGGGCTACACCTTC. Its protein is CASSESLGQPGYTF.

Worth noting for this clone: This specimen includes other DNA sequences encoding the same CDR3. The chain's CDR3 is CASSPPLSRAFF. CDR3 nucleotides: TGTGCCAGCAGTCCCCCCCTGAGCCGCGCTTTCTTT. This sequence joins TRBV6-1 and TRBJ1-1; no definite D call. The CDR3 totals 12 residues. The V gene lost 5 bases and the J gene lost 11 bases, with 15 bases spanning the gap. Germline V gene data show CDR1 as MNHNS and CDR2 as SASEGT.

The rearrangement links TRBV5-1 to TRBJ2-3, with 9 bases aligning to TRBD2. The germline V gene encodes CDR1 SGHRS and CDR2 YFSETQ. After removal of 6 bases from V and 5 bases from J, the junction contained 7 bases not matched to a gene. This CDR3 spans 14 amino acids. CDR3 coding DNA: TGCGCCAGCACTCGCGGGGGGGCTGAAGATACGCAGTATTTT. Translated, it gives CASTRGGAEDTQYF.

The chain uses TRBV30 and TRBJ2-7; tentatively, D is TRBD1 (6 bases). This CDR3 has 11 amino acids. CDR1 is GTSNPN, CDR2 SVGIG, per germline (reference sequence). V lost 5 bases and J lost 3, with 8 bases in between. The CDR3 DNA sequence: TGTGCCTGGCAACAGGGCTACGAGCAGTACTTC. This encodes CAWQQGYEQYF.

CDR3 DNA sequence: TGTGCCCGGGGACTAGCGGACCATAGGGCCAATGAGCAGTTCTTC. Translation gives CARGLADHRANEQFF. The chain is built from TRBV30 and TRBJ2-1; 11 bases line up with TRBD2. Germline CDR1 GTSNPN, CDR2 SVGIG (reference sequence). This CDR3 is built from 15 residues. After removal of 8 bases from V and 6 bases from J, the junction contained 12 bases not matched to a gene.

CDR3 sequence: CASSLERLVVEQYF. CDR3 DNA sequence: TGTGCCAGCAGCTTGGAAAGACTAGTTGTCGAGCAGTACTTC. The chain recombines TRBV11-2 with TRBJ2-7; TRBD2 is a possible D gene (6 bases). The CDR3 contains 14 residues. Germline V gene lookup returns CDR1 SGHAT and CDR2 FQNNGV. The V end was cut by 3 bases, the J end by 6 bases, with 15 bases between.

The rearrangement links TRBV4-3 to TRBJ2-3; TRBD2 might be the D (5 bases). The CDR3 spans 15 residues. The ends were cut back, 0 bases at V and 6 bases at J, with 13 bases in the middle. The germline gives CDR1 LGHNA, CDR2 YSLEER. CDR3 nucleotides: TGCGCCAGCAGCCAAGATCTACTAGGTTCGGATACGCAGTATTTT. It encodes CASSQDLLGSDTQYF.

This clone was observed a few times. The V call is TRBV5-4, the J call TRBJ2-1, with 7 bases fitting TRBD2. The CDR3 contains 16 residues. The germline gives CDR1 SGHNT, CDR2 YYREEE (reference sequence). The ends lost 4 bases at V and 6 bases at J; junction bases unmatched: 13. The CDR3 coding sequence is TGTGCCAGCAGCGAGGGTGCCGGACTAGTCGGCAATGAGCAGTTCTTC. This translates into CASSEGAGLVGNEQFF.

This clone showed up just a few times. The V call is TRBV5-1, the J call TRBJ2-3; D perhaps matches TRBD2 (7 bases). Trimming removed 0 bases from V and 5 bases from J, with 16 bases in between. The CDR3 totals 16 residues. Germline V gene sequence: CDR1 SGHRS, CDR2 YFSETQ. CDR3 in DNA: TGCGCCAGCAGCTTGGGGGAAGGGGGGGCCAAAGATACGCAGTATTTT. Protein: CASSLGEGGAKDTQYF.

The CDR3 reads CASSLTLAGGEQYF. In DNA, the CDR3 is TGTGCCAGCAGCTTAACCCTAGCGGGAGGGGAGCAGTACTTC. V gene TRBV13 combines with J gene TRBJ2-7; 12 bases fit TRBD2. V gave up 2 bases and J gave up 7 bases; unmatched junction bases: 3. Germline CDR1 reads PRHDT; CDR2 reads FYEKMQ (reference sequence). This CDR3 region has 14 residues.

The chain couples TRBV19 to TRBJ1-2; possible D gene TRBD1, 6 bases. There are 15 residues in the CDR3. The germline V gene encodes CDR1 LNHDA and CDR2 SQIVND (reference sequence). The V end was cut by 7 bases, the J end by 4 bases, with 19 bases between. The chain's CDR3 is CASTTGSGQSYGYTF. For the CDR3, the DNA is TGTGCCAGTACCACCGGTTCCGGACAGAGCTATGGCTACACCTTC.

The CDR3 sequence is CASSLNPIGTQYF. The CDR3 nucleotides are TGTGCCAGCAGCTTGAACCCAATCGGGACCCAGTACTTC. The chain links TRBV5-6 to TRBJ2-5, with D unclear. The CDR3 runs 13 residues. Trimming left V 1 base short and J 7 bases short, with 11 bases between. Germline V gene lookup returns CDR1 SGHDT and CDR2 YYEEEE.

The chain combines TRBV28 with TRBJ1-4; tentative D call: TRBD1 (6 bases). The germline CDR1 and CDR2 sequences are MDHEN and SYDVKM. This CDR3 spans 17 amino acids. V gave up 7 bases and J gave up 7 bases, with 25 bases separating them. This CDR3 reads CASTYSIYGTQGEKLFF. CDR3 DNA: TGTGCCAGCACTTATTCAATATACGGGACACAGGGTGAAAAACTGTTTTTT.

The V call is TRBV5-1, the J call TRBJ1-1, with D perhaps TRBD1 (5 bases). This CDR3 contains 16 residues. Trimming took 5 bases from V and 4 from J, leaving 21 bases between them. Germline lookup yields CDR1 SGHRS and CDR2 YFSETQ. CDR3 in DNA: TGCGCCAGCAGTTTAGCGATCGGGGGAAGGAGCACTGAAGCTTTCTTT. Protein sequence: CASSLAIGGRSTEAFF.

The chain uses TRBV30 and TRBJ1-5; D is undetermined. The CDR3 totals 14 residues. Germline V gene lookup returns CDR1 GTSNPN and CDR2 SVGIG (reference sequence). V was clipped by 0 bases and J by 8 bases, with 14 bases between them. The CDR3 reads CAWSVSGGGEPQHF. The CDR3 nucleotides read TGTGCCTGGAGTGTATCAGGAGGAGGTGAGCCCCAGCATTTT.

CDR3 amino acids: CASSLQAGRTNTEAFF. In nucleotides, the CDR3 is TGCGCCAGCAGCTTGCAGGCAGGGAGGACGAACACTGAAGCTTTCTTT. The chain combines TRBV5-1 with TRBJ1-1, with D tentatively TRBD1 (5 bases). The CDR3 contains 16 residues. V dropped 1 base and J dropped 1 base, with 14 bases sitting between them. Per the germline V gene, CDR1 is SGHRS and CDR2 is YFSETQ.

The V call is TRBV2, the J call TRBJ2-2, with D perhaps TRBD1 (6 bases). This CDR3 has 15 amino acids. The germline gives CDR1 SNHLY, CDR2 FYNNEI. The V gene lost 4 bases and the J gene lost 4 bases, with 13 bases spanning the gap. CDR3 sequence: CASSVTGIRTGELFF. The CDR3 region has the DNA TGTGCCAGCAGTGTTACAGGGATCCGCACCGGGGAGCTGTTTTTT.

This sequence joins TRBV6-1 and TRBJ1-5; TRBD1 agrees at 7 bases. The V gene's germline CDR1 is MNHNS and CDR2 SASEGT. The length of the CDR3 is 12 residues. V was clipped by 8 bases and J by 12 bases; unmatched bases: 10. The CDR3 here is CASRSGDRNQHF. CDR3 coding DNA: TGTGCCAGCCGTTCGGGGGACAGAAACCAGCATTTT.

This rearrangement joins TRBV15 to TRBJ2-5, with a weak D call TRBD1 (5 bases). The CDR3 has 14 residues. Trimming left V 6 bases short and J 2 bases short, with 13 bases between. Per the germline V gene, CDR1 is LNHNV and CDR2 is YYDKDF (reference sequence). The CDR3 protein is CATSRPPGQETQYF. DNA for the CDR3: TGTGCCACCAGTAGACCCCCAGGGCAAGAGACCCAGTACTTC.

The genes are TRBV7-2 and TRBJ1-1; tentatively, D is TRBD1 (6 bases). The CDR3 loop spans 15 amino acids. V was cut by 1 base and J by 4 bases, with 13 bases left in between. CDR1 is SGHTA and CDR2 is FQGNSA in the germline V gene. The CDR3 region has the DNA TGTGCCAGCAGCTTAGATCAGGGGCTAGGCACTGAAGCTTTCTTT. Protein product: CASSLDQGLGTEAFF.